These 32 T cell receptor beta chains were all obtained from the same sample, sequenced in a study. TCRdb ran MiXCR on the 5' RACE reads and lists one entry per CDR3 protein. This repertoire shows some 57,000 distinct CDR3 sequences, roughly a sixth found once; its top ten account for about 2.1%. The material sequenced was naive CD4+ T cells sorted from blood. As for subset: naive CD4+ T cells, CD4+CD45RA+CD25-. The receptors derive from a female donor with breast cancer.

This clonotype was seen a few times. The V call is TRBV28, the J call TRBJ2-3; D is uncertain. The CDR3 has 12 residues. The germline CDR1 and CDR2 sequences are MDHEN and SYDVKM. V lost 4 bases and J lost 4, with 6 bases in between. CDR3 residues: CASSSTADTQYF. The CDR3 nucleotides are TGTGCCAGCAGTTCCACAGCAGATACGCAGTATTTT.

This clonotype has only a few counts. The chain links TRBV14 to TRBJ1-3, with no clear D. Trimming took off 1 base at V and 0 bases at J, with 10 bases between the two ends. CDR1 SGHDN and CDR2 FVKESK come from the germline V gene. The length of the CDR3 is 16 residues. This chain's CDR3 is CASSQGYWGSGNTIYF. Written as DNA, the CDR3 is TGTGCCAGCAGCCAAGGTTACTGGGGCTCTGGAAACACCATATATTTT.

This clonotype was counted only a few times. No conserved phenylalanine or tryptophan ends this CDR3, so it is likely a read error. The chain links TRBV20-1 to TRBJ1-6; no definite D call. The CDR3 has 15 amino acids. Trimming took 2 bases from V and 8 from J, leaving 16 bases between them. Germline V lookup: CDR1 DFQATT, CDR2 SNEGSKA (reference sequence). The DNA for the CDR3 is TGCAGTGCTAGACAGACTACCCCCGACCATTCACCCCTCCACTTA. It is translated as CSARQTTPDHSPLHL.

The genes are TRBV20-1 and TRBJ2-3, with 12 bases lining up with TRBD2. The germline V gene has CDR1 DFQATT and CDR2 SNEGSKA (reference sequence). The CDR3 extends over 14 amino acids. The V and J ends lost 4 bases and 7 bases, in that order; junction bases with no gene match: 6. DNA of the CDR3: TGCAGTGCTAACCCTAGCGGGAGGGCCAATACGCAGTATTTT. Translating gives CSANPSGRANTQYF.

The chain employs TRBV11-3 and TRBJ2-1; D gene ambiguous. Germline-derived CDR1 and CDR2 are SGHNT and YENEEA. Trimming removed 2 bases from V and 2 bases from J, with 7 bases in between. The CDR3 loop spans 14 amino acids. CDR3 nucleotides: TGTGCCAGCAGCTTAAGCGCCACCTACAATGAGCAGTTCTTC. This sequence encodes CASSLSATYNEQFF.

A few counts support this clonotype. V and J are TRBV6-1 and TRBJ1-5; D remains unclear. Germline lookup yields CDR1 MNHNS and CDR2 SASEGT. V lost 2 bases and J 0 bases, leaving 11 bases between the germline ends. This CDR3 is 16 amino acids long. Here the CDR3 reads CASSEMARTSNQPQHF. Written as DNA, the CDR3 is TGTGCCAGCAGTGAAATGGCCAGAACTAGCAATCAGCCCCAGCATTTT.

The V call is TRBV20-1, the J call TRBJ2-7; no clear D gene. Germline values: CDR1 DFQATT, CDR2 SNEGSKA (reference sequence). The V gene lost 3 bases and the J gene lost 3 bases, with 9 bases spanning the gap. The CDR3 length is 12 residues. The CDR3 nucleotides read TGCAGTGCTAGCATAGAAGGCTACGAGCAGTACTTC. Amino acid sequence: CSASIEGYEQYF.

The genes are TRBV5-1 and TRBJ2-5, with D tentatively TRBD1 or TRBD2 (6 bases each). The germline V and J ends were trimmed by 4 bases and 5 bases, with 15 bases remaining between them. Germline values: CDR1 SGHRS, CDR2 YFSETQ. The CDR3 is 14 residues long. CDR3 DNA sequence: TGCGCCAGCAGCACGGGGGCAGGAACCGAGACCCAGTACTTC. Translated, it gives CASSTGAGTETQYF.

This clonotype occurred a few times. This chain uses TRBV4-1 with TRBJ2-5; 8 bases are shared with TRBD1. The CDR3 contains 15 residues. V lost 1 base, J lost 1 base, and 2 bases stayed unmatched. In germline, CDR1 is MGHRA, CDR2 YSYEKL. CDR3 sequence reads: CASSQGQGIQETQYF. In DNA, the CDR3 is TGCGCCAGCAGCCAAGGACAGGGGATCCAAGAGACCCAGTACTTC.

This clonotype has at least ten counts. This chain links TRBV5-1 with TRBJ2-3, with D possibly being TRBD2 (5 bases). Germline CDR1 SGHRS, CDR2 YFSETQ. Trimming removed 3 bases at V and 4 bases at J, with 9 bases between. The CDR3 loop spans 13 amino acids. In DNA form, the CDR3 reads TGCGCCAGCAGCTCGGAGGTGGCAGATACGCAGTATTTT. This gives the protein CASSSEVADTQYF.

This clonotype showed up many times. V is TRBV5-5 and J is TRBJ2-7; 12 nucleotides agree with TRBD1. J lost 3 bases, V lost 3 bases, and 7 bases had no gene match. Germline CDR1 reads SGHKS; CDR2 reads YYEKEE (reference sequence). The CDR3 runs 16 residues. The DNA for the CDR3 is TGTGCCAGCAGCTCCGGGACAGGGGGCCTAAGCTACGAGCAGTACTTC. It is translated as CASSSGTGGLSYEQYF.

J is TRBJ2-7 and V is TRBV5-5; 9 nucleotides agree with TRBD1. The CDR3 totals 16 residues. Germline V gene sequence: CDR1 SGHKS, CDR2 YYEKEE (reference sequence). V was pared by 3 bases and J by 3 bases, with 10 bases of the junction left unmatched. CDR3 sequence: CASSSAGTGCVYEQYF. The CDR3 coding sequence is TGTGCCAGCAGCTCTGCGGGGACAGGGTGCGTCTACGAGCAGTACTTC.

This clonotype is labeled as medium-sized. The rearrangement joins TRBV9 to TRBJ2-7; D remains ambiguous. Trimming removed 4 bases at V and 2 bases at J, with 10 bases between. The germline gives CDR1 SGDLS, CDR2 YYNGEE. The CDR3 runs 13 residues. CDR3 nucleotide sequence: TGTGCCAGCAGCCCACATCGGGCCTACGAGCAGTACTTC. It encodes CASSPHRAYEQYF.

A note on this clonotype: An end of the junction differs from the germline gene, which may be a read error. The CDR3: CSASGTSVGSERFF. The CDR3 DNA is TGCAGTGCTAGCGGGACTAGCGTGGGGAGTGAGCGGTTCTTC. V usage is TRBV20-1 and J usage is TRBJ2-1; TRBD2 aligns across 10 bases. CDR1 and CDR2 (germline): DFQATT, SNEGSKA (reference sequence). The CDR3 extends over 14 amino acids.

This clonotype showed up many times. The chain couples TRBV7-9 to TRBJ1-6; unclear D gene. CDR3 size: 13 residues. Trimming shortened V by 5 bases and J by 7 bases, and 9 bases separated the two germline ends. Germline CDR1 is SEHNR and CDR2 is FQNEAQ (reference sequence). The CDR3 DNA sequence: TGTGCCAGCAGCAGGACTGCCAATTCACCCCTCCACTTT. Its protein product is CASSRTANSPLHF.

Regarding this clonotype: Since a much larger clone is just one base distant, this may be a read error. The rearrangement joins TRBV12-3 or TRBV12-4 to TRBJ1-5, with TRBD1 matching 9 bases. The CDR3 consists of 15 residues. CDR3 bases: TGTGCCGGCAGCAATACAGGGGGCGCCGGTCAGCCCCAGCATTTT. It is translated as CAGSNTGGAGQPQHF.

V gene TRBV12-3 or TRBV12-4 combines with J gene TRBJ2-1, with 7 bases lining up with TRBD2. The ends lost 2 bases at V and 2 bases at J; junction bases unmatched: 3. This CDR3 has 15 amino acids. The CDR3 DNA is TGTGCCAGCAGTTTACGAGCGGGGACCTACAATGAGCAGTTCTTC. Protein sequence: CASSLRAGTYNEQFF.

Within the sample, this clonotype is medium-sized (0.01 to 0.1%). This chain uses TRBV7-2 with TRBJ2-1; 7 bases map to TRBD2. This CDR3 spans 15 amino acids. Trimming cost V 5 bases and J 10 bases; bases outside gene matches: 14. Germline V lookup: CDR1 SGHTA, CDR2 FQGNSA. The CDR3 nucleotides are TGTGCCAGCAGCCAAAGCGGGATCAGCGCCCAAGAGCAGTTCTTC. Its protein is CASSQSGISAQEQFF.

The rearrangement joins TRBV7-9 to TRBJ1-6; no reliable D call. Germline CDR1 reads SEHNR; CDR2 reads FQNEAQ (reference sequence). This CDR3 has 12 residues. Trimming cost V 8 bases and J 8 bases, with 10 bases left between them. The CDR3 coding sequence is TGTGCCAGCCGGCGGGAAGATTCACCCCTCCACTTT. Translation: CASRREDSPLHF.

This chain joins TRBV20-1 and TRBJ1-4; D not certain. V lost 1 base to trimming and J lost 5 bases, with 8 bases between them. The germline V gene has CDR1 DFQATT and CDR2 SNEGSKA (reference sequence). CDR3 length: 13 amino acids. Here the CDR3 reads CSARVGFNEKLFF. The CDR3 region has the DNA TGCAGTGCTAGAGTAGGTTTCAATGAAAAACTGTTTTTT.

A few counts support this clonotype. The chain uses TRBV27 and TRBJ1-5; tentatively, D is TRBD1 (5 bases). The CDR3 length is 15 residues. Trimming pared 6 bases from V and 2 bases from J, leaving 14 bases between. The V gene's germline CDR1 is MNHEY and CDR2 SMNVEV (reference sequence). CDR3 sequence: CASSTSGNGNQPQHF. DNA for the CDR3: TGTGCCAGCAGCACGTCAGGGAACGGCAATCAGCCCCAGCATTTT.

This clonotype has at least ten counts. The V gene is TRBV10-3, the J gene TRBJ1-1, with D perhaps TRBD1 (5 bases). Germline-derived CDR1 and CDR2 are ENHRY and SYGVKD. The CDR3 loop spans 16 amino acids. V was shortened by 2 bases and J by 2 bases, with 15 bases between the two germline ends. CDR3 in amino acids: CAISEGAWGPNTEAFF. DNA of the CDR3: TGTGCCATCAGTGAGGGGGCGTGGGGACCTAACACTGAAGCTTTCTTT.

This clonotype occurred once. A much larger clone is a single base away; this may be a read error. In DNA, the CDR3 is TGTGCCGGCAGCTTAACATCTGGGGCCAACGTCCTGACTTTC. Translation gives CAGSLTSGANVLTF. The chain is built from TRBV7-3 and TRBJ2-6, with D hard to call. CDR3 length: 14 amino acids. Germline V gives CDR1 SGHTA, CDR2 FQGTGA. Combining the CDR3 with reference TRBV7-3 and TRBJ2-6 gives the whole variable domain GAGVSQTPSNKVTEKGKYVELRCDPISGHTALYWYRQSLGQGPEFLIYFQGTGAADDSGLPNDRFFAVRPEGSVSTLKIQRTERGDSAVYLCAGSLTSGANVLTFGAGSRLTVL.

This clonotype was found a few times. The chain is built from TRBV5-1 and TRBJ2-1; TRBD1 agrees at 12 bases. Germline values: CDR1 SGHRS, CDR2 YFSETQ. The CDR3 covers 16 residues. V trimming: 0 bases; J trimming: 15 bases; junction bases outside the gene matches: 13. The CDR3 DNA is TGCGCCAGCAGCTTGGGGCCGGGACAGGGGGCGAGATTTATGTTCTTC. This sequence encodes CASSLGPGQGARFMFF.

The chain combines TRBV7-9 with TRBJ1-6; TRBD1 might be the D (5 bases). This CDR3 has 16 residues. Germline CDR1 SEHNR, CDR2 FQNEAQ (reference sequence). The ends were cut back, 2 bases at V and 1 base at J, with 9 bases in the middle. CDR3 in DNA: TGTGCCAGCAGCTTATTCCAGGGATCCTATAATTCACCCCTCCACTTT. Protein: CASSLFQGSYNSPLHF.

This clonotype occurred a few times. V is TRBV7-2 and J is TRBJ2-7; D is perhaps TRBD2 (6 bases). The CDR3 loop spans 13 amino acids. V lost 4 bases, J lost 3 bases, and 10 bases lay in between. Germline lookup yields CDR1 SGHTA and CDR2 FQGNSA. Written as DNA, the CDR3 is TGTGCCAGCAGCTCATGGGGGGTCTACGAGCAGTACTTC. Its protein is CASSSWGVYEQYF.

V gene TRBV28 combines with J gene TRBJ1-1; D is perhaps TRBD1 (5 bases). Germline CDR1 is MDHEN and CDR2 is SYDVKM. Trimming stripped 7 bases from V and 2 bases from J, with 23 bases between. This CDR3 is built from 17 residues. As DNA, the CDR3 is TGTGCCAGCACCACCATTCTATTTCCGACAGCCAACACTGAAGCTTTCTTT. The encoded protein is CASTTILFPTANTEAFF.

A few counts support this clonotype. J is TRBJ2-7 and V is TRBV20-1, with 8 bases fitting TRBD2. The J segment lost 6 bases and the V segment lost 4 bases, leaving 2 bases of the junction unmatched. The CDR3 covers 11 residues. Germline CDR1 is DFQATT and CDR2 is SNEGSKA (reference sequence). The CDR3 region is CSAISGIEQYF. The CDR3, as DNA: TGCAGTGCTATTAGCGGGATCGAGCAGTACTTC.

Only a few counts were recorded for this clonotype. The chain employs TRBV12-3 or TRBV12-4 and TRBJ1-1; no firm D call. Trimming took off 6 bases at V and 9 bases at J, with 17 bases between the two ends. The CDR3 is 13 amino acids. The CDR3, as DNA: TGTGCCAGCAGACTGACCGCTGCTCTCCAAGCTTTCTTT. Translated: CASRLTAALQAFF.

The table lists this clonotype with many counts. This chain joins TRBV6-5 and TRBJ1-3; no reliable D call. Germline CDR1 is MNHEY and CDR2 is SVGAGI. The germline V and J ends were trimmed by 7 bases and 0 bases, with 13 bases remaining between them. The CDR3 sequence is 15 residues long. This chain's CDR3 is CASNKAGSSGNTIYF. CDR3 nucleotide sequence: TGTGCCAGCAATAAGGCCGGGAGCTCTGGAAACACCATATATTTT.

This clonotype was observed a few times. V is TRBV4-3 and J is TRBJ2-4, with D possibly TRBD1 on 6 matching bases. Germline-derived CDR1 and CDR2 are LGHNA and YSLEER. The CDR3 contains 13 residues. Trimming removed 0 bases at V and 12 bases at J, with 12 bases between. The CDR3 DNA follows: TGCGCCAGCAGCCAAGATACAGGGCTTCCTCAGTACTTC. It is translated as CASSQDTGLPQYF.

V gene TRBV6-1 combines with J gene TRBJ1-2; 7 bases are a match to TRBD1. This CDR3 comprises 14 residues. Germline CDR1 reads MNHNS; CDR2 reads SASEGT. Trimming removed 4 bases from V and 8 bases from J; junction bases left unmatched: 10. In nucleotides, the CDR3 is TGTGCCAGCAGTGTCGGGGCCCAGGGGGGGGGCTACACCTTC. Translation gives CASSVGAQGGGYTF.